This T cell receptor (beta chain) was found in a study of T cells in Graves' hyperthyroidism and ophthalmopathy. For the study at large: The initial diagnosis was the point when peripheral blood was collected, ahead of any treatment.

Newly diagnosed hyperthyroidism patients aged 18 to 65 years had disease lasting under 2 months. At first hyperthyroidism diagnosis, before any ophthalmopathy symptoms, the blood sample was collected. Each 10 ml fresh peripheral blood draw supplied the PBMCs. TCR beta CDR3 region amplification was performed from RNA transcripts. First-round RT-PCR of the TCR CDR3 relied on the HTBI primer set. TCRdb itself ran the multiplex PCR reads through MiXCR, one entry per CDR3 protein. This sample has some 400,000 distinct CDR3 sequences; approximately 12% occur once, and the top ten carry about 20%. The germline V and J ends were trimmed by 6 bases and 5 bases, with 20 bases remaining between them. Germline CDR1 is DFQATT and CDR2 is SNEGSKA (reference sequence). The CDR3 loop spans 15 amino acids.

This TCR was recovered from a man in his thirties or forties with Graves' hyperthyroidism that later progressed to Graves' ophthalmopathy. Sample: blood. The chain has TRBV20-1 and TRBJ1-5; maybe TRBD1 (5 bases). CDR3 sequence: CSANERLRGDQPQHF. The CDR3 DNA sequence: TGCAGTGCAAATGAGAGACTTCGAGGGGATCAGCCCCAGCATTTT.